This is a list of T cell receptor beta chains from one sample in a study of memory CD4+ T cells and cytomegalovirus serostatus. Data came from immunoSEQ multiplex PCR; TCRdb stores just in-frame clones and leaves some out. Here the sample spans 80,000 or so clones, about 78% being singletons. Sequenced material: memory CD4+ T cells from blood. The receptor set was obtained from an adult in good health and CMV-seropositive. Each CDR3 is given with its conserved first and last residue. A D gene is named only where the DNA matches it firmly.

CDR3: CASSLGRAEGYTF
DNA: TGCGCCAGCAGCTTGGGGCGGGCTGAGGGCTACACCTTC
D: .
V: TRBV5-1
length: 13
J: TRBJ1-2

CDR3: CASSSPTGAYNEQFF
DNA: TGTGCCAGCAGCTCTCCGACAGGGGCCTACAATGAGCAGTTCTTC
D: TRBD1
V: TRBV5-4
length: 15
J: TRBJ2-1

CDR3: CASSRGGGDNSPLHF
DNA: TGTGCCAGCTCCCGAGGAGGGGGAGATAATTCACCCCTCCACTTT
D: .
V: TRBV5-4
length: 15
J: TRBJ1-6

CDR3: CASSRIGGWDTEAFF
DNA: TGTGCCAGCAGTCGAATCGGGGGATGGGACACTGAAGCTTTCTTT
D: .
V: TRBV11-1
length: 15
J: TRBJ1-1

CDR3: CASSIGAGPGGGYTF
DNA: TGTGCCAGCAGTATCGGTGCGGGGCCGGGGGGTGGCTACACCTTC
D: .
V: TRBV27
length: 15
J: TRBJ1-2

CDR3: CASSESRAGNQPQHF
DNA: TGTGCCAGCAGTGAATCTAGGGCAGGGAATCAGCCCCAGCATTTT
D: .
V: TRBV2
length: 15
J: TRBJ1-5

CDR3: CASSLEQGGTEAFF
DNA: TGTGCCAGCAGCTTAGAACAGGGAGGGACTGAAGCTTTCTTT
D: .
V: TRBV5-4
length: 14
J: TRBJ1-1

CDR3: CASSLSSFSYEQYF
DNA: TGCGCCAGCAGCTTAAGCAGTTTTAGCTACGAGCAGTACTTC
D: .
V: TRBV5-1
length: 14
J: TRBJ2-7

CDR3: CASSGVARVGEQFF
DNA: TGCGCCAGCAGTGGGGTGGCCCGGGTGGGTGAGCAGTTCTTC
D: .
V: TRBV10-2
length: 14
J: TRBJ2-1

CDR3: CASSYQGRNTIYF
DNA: TGTGCCAGCAGCTATCAGGGGCGGAACACCATATATTTT
D: .
V: TRBV11-2
length: 13
J: TRBJ1-3

CDR3: CASSPSNMGDRDETQYF
DNA: TGTGCCAGCAGCCCGTCAAACATGGGAGACAGGGACGAGACCCAGTACTTC
D: TRBD1
V: TRBV4-2
length: 17
J: TRBJ2-5

CDR3: CASSLSGSATNEKLFF
DNA: TGTGCCAGCAGCTTGAGTGGCTCCGCAACTAATGAAAAACTGTTTTTT
D: .
V: TRBV5-6
length: 16
J: TRBJ1-4

CDR3: CASSLGLAGGHNEQFF
DNA: TGCGCCAGCAGCTTGGGGCTAGCGGGGGGTCACAATGAGCAGTTCTTC
D: TRBD2
V: TRBV5-1
length: 16
J: TRBJ2-1